Listed below are T cell receptor beta chains from one sample, sequenced in a study of Ad26.COV2.S vaccination and SARS-CoV-2 variants. Only in-frame clones appear in the TCRdb table, and some are missing; sequencing was by immunoSEQ multiplex PCR. Here the sample spans under 550,000 clones, about 93% being singletons. The material sequenced was peripheral blood, taken in a trial of Ad26.COV2.S vaccine versus placebo. These receptors were obtained from a person aged 18-60 years who received the Ad26.COV2.S COVID-19 vaccine or a placebo. Both conserved end residues are part of each CDR3.

CDR3	V	J
CASSAQQGSNQPQHF	TRBV27	TRBJ1-5
CASSYSGGNYGYTF	TRBV6-5	TRBJ1-2
CSVAQGAESNQPQHF	TRBV29-1	TRBJ1-5
CASSLGALGTQYF	TRBV7-7	TRBJ2-5
CASSQVGLLAGDNEQFF	TRBV14	TRBJ2-1
CASTPSPSKQFF	TRBV6-2/TRBV6-3	TRBJ2-1
CASSYLPGQELNEKLFF	TRBV6-2/TRBV6-3	TRBJ1-4
CSVEGNVGTDTQYF	TRBV29-1	TRBJ2-3
CASSVGQGDYGYTF	TRBV5-6	TRBJ1-2
CASSERSSYEQYF	TRBV5-4	TRBJ2-7
CASSQESGTGGWDTQYF	TRBV4-2	TRBJ2-3
CASSYSMGSSSYEQYF	TRBV6-6	TRBJ2-7
CATSRDDVTYEQYF	TRBV10-2	TRBJ2-7
CSVEVSELGYQETQYF	TRBV29-1	TRBJ2-5
CASSSGTGGSYEQYF	TRBV6-2/TRBV6-3	TRBJ2-7
CASSLFQRIAGYEQYF	TRBV11-1	TRBJ2-7
CASSQEASGALQETQYF	TRBV4-3	TRBJ2-5
CASSRDNSGNTIYF	TRBV6-5	TRBJ1-3
CASSISTINTIYF	TRBV19	TRBJ1-3
CASSQGTGGDQPQHF	TRBV4-2	TRBJ1-5
CASSKSYNEQFF	TRBV11-3	TRBJ2-1
CATRDSLNTEAFF	TRBV2	TRBJ1-1
CASSVPGAGTGELFF	TRBV9	TRBJ2-2
CAWSMRDLGEQFF	TRBV30	TRBJ2-1
CASSQTGQTEAFF	TRBV3-1/TRBV3-2	TRBJ1-1
CASSQVVLAGVSNTQYF	TRBV3-1/TRBV3-2	TRBJ2-3
CASSAQSIGPMNTEAFF	TRBV25-1	TRBJ1-1
CAWSVGALAGTDTQYF	TRBV30	TRBJ2-3
CASSQTGEETQYF	TRBV11-3	TRBJ2-5
CASSQTTGGNQPQHF	TRBV6-6	TRBJ1-5
CASSSSGQIQETQYF	TRBV5-1	TRBJ2-5
CASSFDLMEQYF	TRBV7-9	TRBJ2-7
CASSQEGTGSYNEQFF	TRBV3-1/TRBV3-2	TRBJ2-1
CASSYSGIYGYTF	TRBV6-2/TRBV6-3	TRBJ1-2
CASSLAMGVGQETQYF	TRBV7-9	TRBJ2-5
CASSLGAGGQGEKLFF	TRBV5-1	TRBJ1-4